These T cell receptor beta chains were read from a single sample in a study of blood T cell repertoires in COVID-19. Repertoires were generated with immunoSEQ multiplex PCR, while TCRdb's copy carries only in-frame clones and drops some. Here the sample spans hundreds of thousands of clones, roughly 80% being singletons. Sequencing was done on a sample of PBMCs or T cells enriched from blood (not recorded which). These receptors all stem from a middle-aged man who had been exposed to COVID-19. CDR3s include the opening cysteine and the closing phenylalanine or tryptophan. The order of the fields is J gene, D gene, V gene, clone size, CDR3 DNA, CDR3 protein. The D gene is left open where the match is weak. Rows give clone size only sometimes, using once, few, many, or a class for an expanded clone.

TRBJ1-6 | TRBD1 | TRBV11-2 | . | TGTGCCAGCAGCTTCGGACAGGGGAATTCACCCCTCCACTTT | CASSFGQGNSPLHF
TRBJ2-1 | . | TRBV3-1/TRBV3-2 | once | TGTGCCAGCAGCCATGATGGAGCGGCGTCCTACAATGAGCAGTTCTTC | CASSHDGAASYNEQFF
TRBJ1-1 | TRBD1 | TRBV19 | . | TGTGCCAGTAACCCCGGACAGGGGCTCAACACTGAAGCTTTCTTT | CASNPGQGLNTEAFF
TRBJ2-7 | TRBD1 | TRBV2 | once | TGTGCCAGCATAGAGGATCCCGGGACAGGGTTCTCCGAGCAGTACTTC | CASIEDPGTGFSEQYF
TRBJ1-1 | . | TRBV7-2 | . | TGTGCCAGCAGCACGGAGGGAATGCTATCGAACACTGAAGCTTTCTTT | CASSTEGMLSNTEAFF
TRBJ2-2 | . | TRBV12-5 | . | TGTGCTAGTGCAGGATCTATAATAACCGGGGAGCTGTTTTTT | CASAGSIITGELFF
TRBJ1-1 | . | TRBV27 | . | TGTGCCAGCAGTTTGGGACAGAACACTGAAGCTTTCTTT | CASSLGQNTEAFF
TRBJ2-1 | . | TRBV5-1 | . | TGCGCCAGCAGCTTGGCGCCCAGGACATACAATGAGCAGTTCTTC | CASSLAPRTYNEQFF
TRBJ2-7 | TRBD1 | TRBV5-1 | . | TGCGCCAGCAGCTCCGGACAGGGGCGATACTACGAGCAGTACTTC | CASSSGQGRYYEQYF
TRBJ2-5 | . | TRBV10-3 | . | TGTGCCATCAGTGAGTCGGCGGGACGGGCGGAGACCCAGTACTTC | CAISESAGRAETQYF
TRBJ1-4 | TRBD1 | TRBV10-3 | . | TGTGCCATCGCGGAGCAACAGGGGATCGATACTAATGAAAAACTGTTTTTT | CAIAEQQGIDTNEKLFF
TRBJ1-5 | TRBD1 | TRBV29-1 | few | TGCAGCGTTACCAGGGGGGTCAATCAGCCCCAGCATTTT | CSVTRGVNQPQHF
TRBJ1-2 | . | TRBV6-5 | . | TGTGCCAGCAGTTACTCGAGGTCCGGGACAGGCTACACCTTC | CASSYSRSGTGYTF
TRBJ2-3 | TRBD2 | TRBV2 | . | TGTGCCAGCAGGGAAGTAGCGGGAGGAATCACAGATACGCAGTATTTT | CASREVAGGITDTQYF
TRBJ1-1 | . | TRBV12-3/TRBV12-4 | . | TGTGCCAGCAGTTTCGGACATAATATTGAAGCTTTCTTT | CASSFGHNIEAFF
TRBJ2-1 | . | TRBV5-5 | . | TGTGCCAGCAGCTTGACAGAGTACAATGAGCAGTTCTTC | CASSLTEYNEQFF
TRBJ2-7 | . | TRBV19 | . | TGTGCCAGTAGTATAACTAGGACCTACGAGCAGTACTTC | CASSITRTYEQYF
TRBJ1-1 | . | TRBV19 | . | TGTGCCAGTAGTATAAACACAGCTAACACTGAAGCTTTCTTT | CASSINTANTEAFF
TRBJ1-1 | TRBD1 | TRBV3-1/TRBV3-2 | few | TGTGCCAGCAGCCACACGGGACAGTTGAACACTGAAGCTTTCTTT | CASSHTGQLNTEAFF
TRBJ1-6 | . | TRBV7-8 | once | TGTGCCAGCAGCCAACGGGAGCCCGGCGATAATTCACCCCTCCACTTT | CASSQREPGDNSPLHF
TRBJ2-3 | . | TRBV18 | . | TGTGCCAGCTCAGCAGGGGATACGCAGTATTTT | CASSAGDTQYF
TRBJ1-5 | . | TRBV10-3 | . | TGTGCCATCAAAGGGGAAGGTAATCAGCCCCAGCATTTT | CAIKGEGNQPQHF
TRBJ1-2 | . | TRBV5-1 | . | TGCGCCAGCAGCTTGGGCGGTGCGGGAAGTGGCTACACCTTC | CASSLGGAGSGYTF
TRBJ1-1 | TRBD1 | TRBV19 | once | TGTGCCAGTGCCCTTCAGGACAGGTTGAACACTGAAGCTTTCTTT | CASALQDRLNTEAFF
TRBJ1-5 | . | TRBV10-3 | . | TGTGCCATCAGCCGCCCGGGGGGGAATCAGCCCCAGCATTTT | CAISRPGGNQPQHF
TRBJ2-4 | . | TRBV30 | . | TGTGCCTGGAGCCCCCCGAGCGCACTAGCCAAAAACATTCAGTACTTC | CAWSPPSALAKNIQYF
TRBJ1-4 | . | TRBV5-8 | . | TGTGCCAGCAGCTTGGGACGGGGGGGTCCCCTCGAAAAACTGTTTTTT | CASSLGRGGPLEKLFF
TRBJ2-3 | . | TRBV11-2 | . | TGTGCCAGCAGCGACAGTGGAGATACGCAGTATTTT | CASSDSGDTQYF